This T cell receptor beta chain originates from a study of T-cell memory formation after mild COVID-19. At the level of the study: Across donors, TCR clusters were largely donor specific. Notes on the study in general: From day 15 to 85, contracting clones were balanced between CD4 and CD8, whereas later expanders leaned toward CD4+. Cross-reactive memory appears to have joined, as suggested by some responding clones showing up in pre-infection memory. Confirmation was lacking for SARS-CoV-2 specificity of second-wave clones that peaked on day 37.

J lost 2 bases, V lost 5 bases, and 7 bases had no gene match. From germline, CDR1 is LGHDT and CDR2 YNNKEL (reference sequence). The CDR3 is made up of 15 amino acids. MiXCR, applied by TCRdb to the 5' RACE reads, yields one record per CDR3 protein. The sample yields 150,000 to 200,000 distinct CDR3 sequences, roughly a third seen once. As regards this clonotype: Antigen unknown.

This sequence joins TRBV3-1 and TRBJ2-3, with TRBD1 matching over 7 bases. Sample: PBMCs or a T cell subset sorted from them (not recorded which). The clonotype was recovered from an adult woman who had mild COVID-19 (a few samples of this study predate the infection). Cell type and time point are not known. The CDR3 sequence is CASSLTGKATDTQYF. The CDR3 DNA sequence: TGTGCCAGCAGCTTGACAGGGAAGGCCACAGATACGCAGTATTTT.